A selection of T cell receptor beta chains follows, all from one sample in a study of beta chain features in type 1 diabetes. Libraries were prepared by immunoSEQ multiplex PCR; TCRdb keeps only in-frame clonotypes and omits some of them. The sample has some 410,000 clones, about an eighth seen once. Sequencing was done on a sample of naive CD4+ T cells from blood. These receptor sequences come from a woman under 30 in good health. CDR3s include the opening cysteine and the closing phenylalanine or tryptophan. The order of the fields is J gene, V gene, clone size, D gene, CDR3 protein, CDR3 DNA. D genes are given only for firm matches. Size is stated for part of the rows, as once, few or many counts, or as a class when the clone is expanded.

TRBJ1-5	TRBV19	NA	NA	CASRGDQPQHF	TGTGCCAGTAGAGGGGATCAGCCCCAGCATTTT
TRBJ2-5	TRBV20-1	few	NA	CSAGRETQYF	TGCAGTGCTGGCCGGGAGACCCAGTACTTC
TRBJ2-1	TRBV7-2	NA	NA	CASSLLAVYNEQFF	TGTGCCAGCAGCTTACTGGCAGTCTACAATGAGCAGTTCTTC
TRBJ1-1	TRBV7-2	NA	NA	CASSLSRQPNTEAFF	TGTGCCAGCAGCTTAAGCCGACAGCCGAACACTGAAGCTTTCTTT
TRBJ2-3	TRBV25-1	few	NA	CASSEYQGDTQYF	TGTGCCAGCAGTGAATATCAGGGAGATACGCAGTATTTT
TRBJ2-7	TRBV5-1	NA	NA	CASSLYPTGDPYEQYF	TGCGCCAGCAGCTTATACCCGACAGGCGATCCCTACGAGCAGTACTTC
TRBJ2-1	TRBV7-3	few	TRBD2	CASSLTRTSGRTNEQFF	TGTGCCAGCAGCTTAACCAGGACTAGCGGGAGGACGAATGAGCAGTTCTTC
TRBJ2-7	TRBV11-3	NA	TRBD2	CASSPTSLTLEQYF	TGTGCCAGCAGCCCGACTAGCCTTACACTCGAGCAGTACTTC
TRBJ2-2	TRBV5-1	NA	NA	CASSGRNTGELFF	TGCGCCAGCAGCGGTCGGAACACCGGGGAGCTGTTTTTT
TRBJ2-5	TRBV2	NA	NA	CASGEREETQYF	TGTGCCAGCGGGGAGCGTGAAGAGACCCAGTACTTC
TRBJ1-4	TRBV7-9	few	TRBD1	CASSFSGTGHEKLFF	TGTGCCAGCAGCTTCTCCGGGACAGGGCATGAAAAACTGTTTTTT